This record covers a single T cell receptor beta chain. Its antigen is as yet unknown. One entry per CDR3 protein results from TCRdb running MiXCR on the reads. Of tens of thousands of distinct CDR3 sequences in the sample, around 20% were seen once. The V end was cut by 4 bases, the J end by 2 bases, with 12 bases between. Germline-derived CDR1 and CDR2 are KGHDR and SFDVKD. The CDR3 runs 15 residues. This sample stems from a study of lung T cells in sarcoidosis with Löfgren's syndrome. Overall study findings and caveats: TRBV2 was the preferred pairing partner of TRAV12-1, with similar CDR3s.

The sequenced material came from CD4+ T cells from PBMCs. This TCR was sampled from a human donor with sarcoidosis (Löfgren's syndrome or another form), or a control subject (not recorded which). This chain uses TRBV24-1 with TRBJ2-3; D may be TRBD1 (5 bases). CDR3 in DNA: TGTGCCACCAGTGACCGCAGGGCCCACACAGATACGCAGTATTTT. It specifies CATSDRRAHTDTQYF.